This is a list of T cell receptor beta chains from one sample in a study of beta chain features in type 1 diabetes. Produced via immunoSEQ multiplex PCR; TCRdb's table is partial and in-frame only. Among 350,000 to 450,000 clones listed, around 13% were seen once. The material sequenced was naive CD4+ T cells from blood. Source of these receptors: a man aged 25 to 40 in good health. Both conserved end residues are part of each CDR3. Part of the rows lack a size; the others show once, few, many or a class for expanded clones.

V gene: TRBV7-9; clone size: NA; J gene: TRBJ2-6; CDR3 protein: CASSLSSGPSGANVLTF
V gene: TRBV28; clone size: few; J gene: TRBJ2-5; CDR3 protein: CASSRQGLQETQYF
V gene: TRBV18; clone size: NA; J gene: TRBJ2-5; CDR3 protein: CASSPKYQETQYF
V gene: TRBV7-3; clone size: few; J gene: TRBJ2-1; CDR3 protein: CASSPAGPGYNEQFF
V gene: TRBV7-8; clone size: NA; J gene: TRBJ2-5; CDR3 protein: CASSSPAETQYF
V gene: TRBV15; clone size: NA; J gene: TRBJ1-2; CDR3 protein: CATSREKRDTYGYTF
V gene: TRBV6-6; clone size: NA; J gene: TRBJ1-2; CDR3 protein: CASQKGQGVYGYTF
V gene: TRBV4-3; clone size: few; J gene: TRBJ2-1; CDR3 protein: CASSPGGLSNEQFF
V gene: TRBV9; clone size: NA; J gene: TRBJ2-1; CDR3 protein: CASSVARLAGLVHEQFF
V gene: TRBV29-1; clone size: many; J gene: TRBJ2-2; CDR3 protein: CSVEGGRELFF
V gene: TRBV6-5; clone size: few; J gene: TRBJ2-3; CDR3 protein: CASRTSATDTQYF
V gene: TRBV11-2; clone size: NA; J gene: TRBJ2-3; CDR3 protein: CASSSLAGGTDTQYF
V gene: TRBV6-5; clone size: few; J gene: TRBJ1-2; CDR3 protein: CASGRLDGYTF
V gene: TRBV10-3; clone size: NA; J gene: TRBJ2-3; CDR3 protein: CAISDGTDTQYF
V gene: TRBV29-1; clone size: NA; J gene: TRBJ2-3; CDR3 protein: CSTWGADTQYF
V gene: TRBV7-9; clone size: few; J gene: TRBJ2-7; CDR3 protein: CASSPDSSYEQYF
V gene: TRBV6-1; clone size: few; J gene: TRBJ2-1; CDR3 protein: CARGLQGALDNEQFF
V gene: TRBV20-1; clone size: few; J gene: TRBJ1-1; CDR3 protein: CSARGLGEAFF
V gene: TRBV7-2; clone size: NA; J gene: TRBJ1-2; CDR3 protein: CASSPRGDYTF
V gene: TRBV25-1; clone size: few; J gene: TRBJ1-2; CDR3 protein: CASSDPGRGYGYTF
V gene: TRBV18; clone size: few; J gene: TRBJ1-1; CDR3 protein: CASSRQGAEAFF
V gene: TRBV27; clone size: few; J gene: TRBJ2-1; CDR3 protein: CASSATSGRSNEQFF
V gene: TRBV30; clone size: NA; J gene: TRBJ1-2; CDR3 protein: CAWSVGLNYGYTF
V gene: TRBV7-2; clone size: NA; J gene: TRBJ2-2; CDR3 protein: CASRPAGTGELFF
V gene: TRBV2; clone size: few; J gene: TRBJ1-6; CDR3 protein: CASSESTVRSPLHF
V gene: TRBV29-1; clone size: NA; J gene: TRBJ1-4; CDR3 protein: CSVERTGTTNEKLFF
V gene: TRBV10-3; clone size: few; J gene: TRBJ2-1; CDR3 protein: CAITLNSAGGLDEQFF
V gene: TRBV20-1; clone size: NA; J gene: TRBJ1-2; CDR3 protein: CSASKGDGYTF
V gene: TRBV29-1; clone size: many; J gene: TRBJ2-3; CDR3 protein: CSVAHSTDTQYF
V gene: TRBV2; clone size: few; J gene: TRBJ2-7; CDR3 protein: CASSRSYEQYF
V gene: TRBV15; clone size: NA; J gene: TRBJ2-5; CDR3 protein: CATSREGETQYF
V gene: TRBV9; clone size: few; J gene: TRBJ2-3; CDR3 protein: CASSTGGPVDTQYF
V gene: TRBV30; clone size: NA; J gene: TRBJ2-2; CDR3 protein: CAWSSGTNTGELFF
V gene: TRBV29-1; clone size: few; J gene: TRBJ1-1; CDR3 protein: CSATSQGNTEAFF
V gene: TRBV2; clone size: NA; J gene: TRBJ2-4; CDR3 protein: CASSGDSKNIQYF
V gene: TRBV9; clone size: NA; J gene: TRBJ2-3; CDR3 protein: CASSVAPNVRTQYF
V gene: TRBV5-6; clone size: once; J gene: TRBJ1-4; CDR3 protein: CASSPLMGSNEKLFF